This TCR beta chain is drawn from a study of metastatic and nonmetastatic thyroid tumors (TCRdb year 2020). Regarding the study in general: Repertoires were compared across peripheral blood and tumor or nodule tissue samples from malignant and benign thyroid patients.

Including cysteine and phenylalanine, the CDR3 has 15 amino acids. Just the 45-base CDR3 DNA is kept, in frame starting at base 1. Per the germline V gene (reference sequence), LNHDA is the CDR1 and SQIVND is the CDR2. The receptor library was made with PCR. Sequencing instrument: Illumina HiSeq 4000. High-throughput sequencing was used to profile the CDR3 region of the TCR beta-chain in every patient. Per the source publication's procedure: CDR3 differences across clinicopathological groups were used to build a classifier for discriminating distant-metastatic papillary thyroid cancer patients. The Shannon index was used to measure repertoire diversity, and the Morisita-Horn index was used to measure how similar tumor and blood repertoires were. The public sequencing data were trimmed at Q25 with fastp and processed into clonotypes with MiXCR by TCRdb, which kept only in-frame beta chains. The V and J calls here are based on TCRdb, not the publication. For this sample there are approximately 14,000 clones; approximately 12% appear just once. Approximately 15% of the sample is taken by the ten largest.

Broader findings and caveats from the paper: TCR beta diversity was reported as significantly higher in malignant tumors than in benign nodules, in both blood and tumor samples.

There are many counts of this clone. Its antigen is not yet known. One base away lies a much larger clone, so this may be a sequencing read error. Other nucleotide sequences from this sample produce the same CDR3. Before undergoing thyroid surgery, none of the patients had been given any kind of treatment. Using T-cell receptor beta sequencing, the researchers looked back retrospectively at clinical samples from patients, gathered between about 2011 and 2019. The chain links TRBV19 with TRBJ2-7; 11 junctional bases match TRBD2. This clonotype was sampled from a female donor with papillary thyroid cancer or a benign thyroid nodule (not recorded which). Some clones in this sample may be carry-over from other donors' samples. Sequencing was done on a sample of blood. At the DNA level, the sequence is TGCGCCAGTAGTATATCACTAGCGGGAGACTACGAGCAGTACTTC. The translation is CASSISLAGDYEQYF.